The table lists the clone carrying this T cell receptor (beta chain) with a few counts. Its antigen remains unknown. The authors incorporated unique molecular identifiers into the TCR beta cDNA libraries. Each CDR3 protein gets one entry after TCRdb re-called the PCR reads with MiXCR. Of over 150,000 distinct CDR3 sequences listed, about 37% were seen once; the top ten hold 28%. The sample is drawn from a study of post-analysis software for immune sequencing data. Whole-study results and caveats: Pronounced co-clustering by F measure was evident among identically batched samples. The five TRBV segments detected at higher frequency in patients than in controls included TRBV5-6, TRBV5-1 and TRBV20-1. Normalized Chao1 diversity in multiple sclerosis patients fell significantly below that of controls.

Germline V CDR1 and CDR2: SEHNR, FQNEAQ (reference sequence). The ends were cut back, 2 bases at V and 3 bases at J, with 10 bases in the middle. This CDR3 contains 14 residues. The specimen was blood, collected after autologous hematopoietic stem cell transplantation. The TCR comes from a girl aged 5 to 17 with multiple sclerosis. The gene calls are TRBV7-9 and TRBJ2-5, with a weak D call TRBD1 (5 bases). The CDR3 spells CASSLRTPEETQYF. Written as DNA, the CDR3 is TGTGCCAGCAGCTTACGGACACCTGAAGAGACCCAGTACTTC.